A single T cell receptor (beta chain) is shown here with its context. Its antigen is unknown. This specimen belongs to a study of cytomegalovirus exposure and HLA in healthy donors. This CDR3 comprises 14 residues. The V and J ends lost 4 bases and 4 bases, in that order; junction bases with no gene match: 4. From germline, CDR1 is MNHNY and CDR2 SVGAGI (reference sequence). Findings and caveats of the study: Common viral pathogens were later found to be apparently linked to several of the most significant clusters. Many donors carried some public TCRs, although rarity characterized most TCR sequences.

PCR was performed using 60 Vbeta and 13 Jbeta primers. The repertoire was sequenced with immunoSEQ multiplex PCR; TCRdb's copy has only in-frame clones and lacks some. The table shows over 30,000 clones, with 60% to 70% occurring only once. This TCR was sampled from a man between 40 and 49 years old in good health and CMV-seropositive. The rearrangement joins TRBV6-6 to TRBJ2-7, with 10 bases fitting TRBD1. The sequenced material came from PBMCs. CDR3 sequence reads: CASSSGDRGYEQYF. CDR3 in DNA: TGTGCCAGCAGTTCCGGGGACAGGGGATACGAGCAGTACTTC.